This record covers a single T cell receptor beta chain. Its antigen is still unknown. The data were taken from a study of T cells in localized non-small cell lung cancer. The study's findings and limits: A denser population of T cells in blood accompanied longer overall survival.

CDR1 SGHTA and CDR2 FQGTGA come from the germline V gene. This CDR3 has 13 residues. V gave up 6 bases and J gave up 5 bases, with 11 bases separating them. The method was immunoSEQ multiplex PCR; TCRdb's version includes in-frame clones alone and lacks a portion of them. The data contain some 26,000 clones, roughly 90% of them seen just once; the ten biggest clones take up about 3%. This chain uses TRBV7-3 with TRBJ2-1; D possibly matches TRBD1 or TRBD2 (5 bases each). Material: peripheral blood, obtained before any cancer treatment. This receptor was obtained from a woman between 18 and 55 years old with stage I lung adenocarcinoma. DNA for the CDR3: TGTGCCAGCAGTTGGGACGGAAACAATGAGCAGTTCTTC. Protein: CASSWDGNNEQFF. Complete variable domain (other parts from reference TRBV7-3 and TRBJ2-1): GAGVSQTPSNKVTEKGKYVELRCDPISGHTALYWYRQSLGQGPEFLIYFQGTGAADDSGLPNDRFFAVRPEGSVSTLKIQRTERGDSAVYLCASSWDGNNEQFFGPGTRLTVL.